This TCR beta chain was identified during a study of blood T cell repertoires in COVID-19. About the research overall: The United States, Italy and Spain were the sources of the acute and convalescent COVID-19 samples.

Clones were sequenced by immunoSEQ multiplex PCR, and TCRdb holds only the in-frame ones, with some missing. Of roughly 130,000 clones in the sample, around 82% were seen once. Trimming shortened V by 2 bases and J by 5 bases, and 13 bases separated the two germline ends. Germline loops: CDR1 SNHLY, CDR2 FYNNEI. The CDR3 runs to 15 residues. This clone was counted a single time. What was sequenced was peripheral blood. The receptor was isolated from a woman in her twenties or thirties who had recovered from COVID-19. The genes are TRBV2 and TRBJ2-1, with D uncertain. As DNA, the CDR3 is TGTGCCAGCAGTGAAATCCTCCCCGCGGACAATGAGCAGTTCTTC. It specifies CASSEILPADNEQFF.